What follows is one TCR beta chain and its context. Some clones are missing from TCRdb's copy, which holds only in-frame ones; the method was immunoSEQ multiplex PCR. The table lists under 2.5 million clones, around 90% of them singletons. The data derive from a study of shared clonotypes between healthy human individuals. CDR3 length equals 14 residues. Looked up from germline, CDR1 is MDHEN and CDR2 is SYDVKM. V shed 2 bases and J 8 bases; nucleotides not matched to a gene: 5. This receptor was identified in a man between 18 and 29 years old in good health. Some clones in this sample may be carry-over from other donors' samples. The sequenced sample was naive CD4+ T cells from PBMCs. Indicated subset: CD45RA+ positively selected. J is TRBJ2-3 and V is TRBV28; 9 bases are shared with TRBD2. CDR3 loop: CASSLAGGPVTQYF. CDR3 in DNA: TGTGCCAGCAGTTTAGCGGGAGGGCCTGTTACGCAGTATTTT.